The table lists the clone carrying this TCR beta chain with many counts. Relapse was seen in all patients after autologous stem cell transplantation, and brentuximab vedotin exposure was variable. This specimen belongs to a study of PD-1 blockade in classical Hodgkin lymphoma. The J segment lost 3 bases and the V segment lost 4 bases, leaving 2 bases of the junction unmatched. This CDR3 is built from 13 residues. The germline CDR1 and CDR2 sequences are SNHLY and FYNNEI. Profiling relied on immunoSEQ multiplex PCR, and the TCRdb table lists in-frame clones only, not all of them. The data show roughly 34,000 clones, around 80% seen once.

This chain joins TRBV2 and TRBJ1-1; the match to TRBD1 covers 7 bases. The TCR sequence derives from a human donor with classical Hodgkin lymphoma. Sequenced material: peripheral blood mononuclear cells (PBMCs), taken before the second cycle of nivolumab. The DNA for the CDR3 is TGTGCCAGCAGTGGACAGGGCTACACTGAAGCTTTCTTT. Translated: CASSGQGYTEAFF.